The clone carrying this T cell receptor beta chain was found many times. This specimen belongs to a study of identical twins. TCRdb reprocessed the 5' RACE reads with MiXCR, giving one entry per CDR3 protein. The sample consists of hundreds of thousands of distinct CDR3 sequences, 21% of them appearing once. The CDR3 is 15 residues long. V lost 1 base and J lost 7; bases outside the gene matches: 9. The same data also contributed to another study, on T cells expressing NK-cell markers. Turning to that study: CD8+ T cells in more than five donors included dominant NKG2C+ clonotypes at 1.0-7.0%.

This clonotype originated in a woman younger than 30 in good health. This sequence joins TRBV12-3 or TRBV12-4 and TRBJ2-7; 8 bases align to TRBD2. Sequencing was performed on PBMCs. The CDR3 DNA follows: TGTGCCAGCAGTTTAGACCCCGGGACTAGAGGTGAGCAGTACTTC. It encodes CASSLDPGTRGEQYF.